What follows are 8 T cell receptor beta chains derived from one specimen sequenced in a study of cytomegalovirus exposure and HLA in healthy donors. A multiplex PCR was run with 60 Vbeta primers and 13 Jbeta primers. The repertoire was sequenced with immunoSEQ multiplex PCR; TCRdb's copy has only in-frame clones and lacks some. The profile shows approximately 190,000 clones, 82% of them singletons. The sequenced sample consisted of PBMCs. Source of these receptors: a boy aged 2 to 10 in good health and CMV-seronegative.

This clone was seen a handful of times. The chain couples TRBV7-9 to TRBJ1-2; D gene ambiguous. The germline V and J ends were trimmed by 5 bases and 10 bases, with 11 bases remaining between them. The V gene's germline CDR1 is SEHNR and CDR2 FQNEAQ (reference sequence). CDR3 size: 11 residues. The CDR3 DNA reads TGTGCCAGCAGCCCCCGAGGATACTACACCTTC. This gives the protein CASSPRGYYTF.

The chain is built from TRBV29-1 and TRBJ2-3; 15 bases map to TRBD2. The CDR3 contains 17 residues. The trim removed 6 bases at V and 0 bases at J, leaving 7 bases unmatched. In germline, CDR1 is SQVTM, CDR2 ANQGSEA. The CDR3 sequence is CSVSGTSGGTSTDTQYF. The CDR3 bases are TGCAGCGTCTCCGGGACTAGCGGGGGGACTAGCACAGATACGCAGTATTTT.

This sequence joins TRBV5-1 and TRBJ2-7, with a tentative D call TRBD1 (8 bases). Germline V gene data show CDR1 as SGHRS and CDR2 as YFSETQ. Trimming cost V 2 bases and J 4 bases, with 13 bases left between them. The CDR3 has 14 amino acids. Here the CDR3 reads CASSFNRGGYEQYF. CDR3 DNA sequence: TGCGCCAGCAGCTTTAACAGGGGGGGGTACGAGCAGTACTTC.

V is TRBV18 and J is TRBJ1-5; TRBD1 matches at 7 bases. This CDR3 contains 14 residues. Germline V gene lookup returns CDR1 KGHSH and CDR2 LQKENI. V shed 5 bases, J shed 6 bases, and the junction held 7 bases outside the gene matches. DNA of the CDR3: TGTGCCAGCTCAGGAGGGGGCGGTGGTCAGCCCCAGCATTTT. As protein: CASSGGGGGQPQHF.

The chain carries TRBV7-2 and TRBJ2-7, with D perhaps TRBD2 (5 bases). This CDR3 comprises 14 residues. The V end lost 2 bases, the J end lost 7 bases, and 15 bases lay between the germline ends. Germline V lookup: CDR1 SGHTA, CDR2 FQGNSA. The DNA of the CDR3 is TGTGCCAGCAGCTTAAGGGAGATGGCACGGGAGCAGTACTTC. Amino acids: CASSLREMAREQYF.

The chain has TRBV7-9 and TRBJ2-7; D might be TRBD1 (5 bases). The CDR3 spans 12 residues. The V gene's germline CDR1 is SEHNR and CDR2 FQNEAQ (reference sequence). Trimming took 4 bases from V and 6 from J, leaving 10 bases between them. In nucleotides, the CDR3 is TGTGCCAGCAGCTCGACAGTAGCCGAGCAGTACTTC. It is translated as CASSSTVAEQYF.

This chain connects TRBV7-3 to TRBJ1-2; a weak D match, TRBD1 (6 bases). CDR1 is SGHTA and CDR2 is FQGTGA in the germline V gene. CDR3 length equals 14 residues. Trimming left V 5 bases short and J 5 bases short, with 15 bases between. CDR3 DNA sequence: TGTGCCAGCAGCCCCGGTTCAGGGGAATATGGCTACACCTTC. Translation: CASSPGSGEYGYTF.

The V and J genes are TRBV7-8 and TRBJ1-2, with 7 bases identical to TRBD1. This CDR3 comprises 15 residues. J was trimmed by 9 bases and V by 2 bases; bases with no gene match: 12. The germline gives CDR1 SGHVS, CDR2 FQNEAQ. The chain's CDR3 is CASSLPWDRPTSYTF. Here the CDR3 DNA reads TGTGCCAGCAGCTTACCCTGGGACAGACCTACGAGCTACACCTTC.